The 3 T cell receptor beta chains given below trace back to one sample, sequenced in a study of cytomegalovirus exposure and HLA in healthy donors. PCR involved 60 Vbeta and 13 Jbeta primers. This table comes from immunoSEQ multiplex PCR, and its TCRdb copy is limited to in-frame clones, with some not included. This table holds fewer than 140,000 clones, approximately 80% found once. What was sequenced was PBMCs. The receptors were gathered from a man aged 45-60 years in good health and CMV-seronegative.

The V gene is TRBV11-2, the J gene TRBJ1-1; D unclear. This CDR3 region has 14 residues. Germline loops: CDR1 SGHAT, CDR2 FQNNGV. V lost 0 bases and J 1 base, leaving 6 bases between the germline ends. CDR3 amino acids: CASSLDTANTEAFF. CDR3 sequence (DNA): TGTGCCAGCAGCTTAGACACAGCGAACACTGAAGCTTTCTTT.

The count of this clone is one. V and J are TRBV30 and TRBJ1-2; TRBD1 matches at 12 bases. This CDR3 has 14 residues. CDR1 GTSNPN and CDR2 SVGIG come from the germline V gene (reference sequence). The V and J ends lost 7 bases and 6 bases, in that order; junction bases with no gene match: 9. CDR3 protein: CASTGTGGVDGYTF. The CDR3 nucleotides read TGTGCCTCAACCGGGACAGGGGGCGTGGATGGCTACACCTTC.

The V and J genes are TRBV7-2 and TRBJ1-1, with no clear D. The germline gives CDR1 SGHTA, CDR2 FQGNSA. The CDR3 totals 13 residues. Trimming shortened V by 0 bases and J by 8 bases, and 10 bases separated the two germline ends. CDR3 sequence reads: CASSLATMAEAFF. The DNA for the CDR3 is TGTGCCAGCAGCTTAGCGACTATGGCGGAAGCTTTCTTT. The complete variable domain, with remaining parts taken from reference TRBV7-2 and TRBJ1-1, reads GAGVSQSPSNKVTEKGKDVELRCDPISGHTALYWYRQSLGQGLEFLIYFQGNSAPDKSGLPSDRFSAERTGGSVSTLTIQRTQQEDSAVYLCASSLATMAEAFFGQGTRLTVV.